Shown below are 21 T cell receptor beta chains from a single sample sequenced in a study of blood T cell repertoires in COVID-19. Clones were sequenced by immunoSEQ multiplex PCR, and TCRdb holds only the in-frame ones, with some missing. The sample comprises some 190,000 clones, around 87% of which are singletons, and 20% to 25% rests with the top ten. Sequences were obtained from PBMCs or T cells enriched from blood (not recorded which). The receptors were sampled from a woman aged 40 to 50 in a cohort exposed to, infected with or recovered from COVID-19 (not recorded which).

The chain combines TRBV7-8 with TRBJ2-1; TRBD2 matches at 8 bases. The CDR3 loop spans 15 amino acids. J gave up 5 bases and V 8 bases, and 11 bases lay outside the gene matches. Germline CDR1 SGHVS, CDR2 FQNEAQ. CDR3: CASQPGGPRDNEQFF. As DNA, the CDR3 is TGTGCCAGCCAGCCGGGAGGGCCTCGGGACAATGAGCAGTTCTTC. The variable domain in full, with the rest retrieved from reference TRBV7-8 and TRBJ2-1, is GAGVSQSPRYKVAKRGQDVALRCDPISGHVSLFWYQQALGQGPEFLTYFQNEAQLDKSGLPSDRFFAERPEGSVSTLKIQRTQQEDSAVYLCASQPGGPRDNEQFFGPGTRLTVL.

The chain is built from TRBV3-1 (or the pseudogene TRBV3-2) and TRBJ2-1; 12 bases are shared with TRBD2. CDR3 size: 16 residues. Germline V lookup: CDR1 LGHDT, CDR2 YNNKEL (reference sequence). V gave up 3 bases and J gave up 4 bases; unmatched junction bases: 4. CDR3: CASSHWTSGAYNEQFF. CDR3 DNA sequence: TGTGCCAGCAGCCACTGGACTAGCGGGGCTTACAATGAGCAGTTCTTC.

This clone has only one observation. The chain is built from TRBV28 and TRBJ1-5, with D maybe TRBD1 (5 bases). Germline values: CDR1 MDHEN, CDR2 SYDVKM. V was shortened by 6 bases and J by 4 bases, with 10 bases between the two germline ends. The CDR3 covers 13 residues. CDR3 amino acids: CASRSTANQPQHF. The CDR3, as DNA: TGTGCCAGCAGGTCGACAGCGAATCAGCCCCAGCATTTT.

The V gene is TRBV5-1, the J gene TRBJ2-5; D perhaps matches TRBD2 (5 bases). CDR3 length equals 13 residues. CDR1 is SGHRS and CDR2 is YFSETQ in the germline V gene. V was cut by 0 bases and J by 5 bases, with 8 bases left in between. In DNA form, the CDR3 reads TGCGCCAGCAGCTTGGGCGGGTGGGAGACCCAGTACTTC. It is translated as CASSLGGWETQYF.

The chain recombines TRBV7-9 with TRBJ2-1; D is perhaps TRBD2 (6 bases). This CDR3 region has 14 residues. CDR1 and CDR2 from the germline V gene are SEHNR and FQNEAQ (reference sequence). V was clipped by 2 bases and J by 8 bases, with 13 bases between them. This CDR3 reads CASSLFQGGDEQFF. The CDR3 coding sequence is TGTGCCAGCAGCTTATTCCAGGGAGGTGATGAGCAGTTCTTC.

The CDR3 sequence: CASEGQVNEKLFF. In DNA, the CDR3 is TGTGCCAGCGAGGGCCAGGTGAATGAAAAACTGTTTTTT. The chain recombines TRBV6-5 with TRBJ1-4; D is ambiguous. The V and J ends lost 8 bases and 5 bases respectively, with 12 bases between them. This CDR3 contains 13 residues. Germline CDR1 MNHEY, CDR2 SVGAGI.

The sample holds one count of this clone. The V call is TRBV10-3, the J call TRBJ1-5; no reliable D call. The V and J ends lost 3 bases and 1 base respectively, with 10 bases between them. The CDR3 is 15 amino acids. CDR1 and CDR2 from the germline V gene are ENHRY and SYGVKD. The CDR3 DNA follows: TGTGCCATCAGTGAAGAGGAATTAAGCAATCAGCCCCAGCATTTT. Its translation is CAISEEELSNQPQHF.

The rearrangement joins TRBV4-3 to TRBJ2-1, with D maybe TRBD1 (8 bases). The CDR3 runs 17 residues. CDR1 and CDR2 from the germline V gene are LGHNA and YSLEER. Trimming pared 4 bases from V and 8 bases from J, leaving 24 bases between. The CDR3 DNA follows: TGCGCCAGCAGCCGGACACCGACAGGGGAGGGCCTAGATGAGCAGTTCTTC. This sequence encodes CASSRTPTGEGLDEQFF.

This rearrangement joins TRBV19 to TRBJ1-2; possible D gene TRBD1, 5 bases. The CDR3 length is 13 residues. Germline CDR1 reads LNHDA; CDR2 reads SQIVND (reference sequence). V shed 5 bases and J shed 3 bases, with 10 bases lying between them. The CDR3: CASSERGDYGYTF. CDR3 in DNA: TGTGCCAGTAGTGAAAGGGGTGACTATGGCTACACCTTC.

The V gene is TRBV14, the J gene TRBJ1-1; 8 bases are shared with TRBD1. V shed 1 base, J shed 11 bases, and the junction held 6 bases outside the gene matches. This CDR3 is 13 amino acids long. Germline loops: CDR1 SGHDN, CDR2 FVKESK. For the CDR3, the DNA is TGTGCCAGCAGCCAAGTCAGGGGGCAAGGGGCTTTCTTT. It codes for CASSQVRGQGAFF.

In the case of this clone: Other DNA sequences in the sample encode the same CDR3. V and J are TRBV27 and TRBJ2-6; D remains unclear. V lost 5 bases and J 0 bases, leaving 2 bases between the germline ends. From germline, CDR1 is MNHEY and CDR2 SMNVEV (reference sequence). The CDR3 is made up of 13 amino acids. The CDR3 loop reads CASSLSGANVLTF. As DNA, the CDR3 is TGTGCCAGCAGTCTCTCTGGGGCCAACGTCCTGACTTTC.

The chain couples TRBV5-6 to TRBJ1-6, with TRBD1 matching 9 bases. J was trimmed by 6 bases and V by 5 bases; bases with no gene match: 9. Germline V gene sequence: CDR1 SGHDT, CDR2 YYEEEE. The CDR3 totals 16 residues. CDR3 sequence: CASRAGGTGINSPLHF. CDR3 nucleotide sequence: TGTGCCAGCAGAGCTGGTGGGACAGGGATTAATTCACCCCTCCACTTT.

The CDR3 is CASSSTVQGSPYEQYF. CDR3 in DNA: TGTGCCAGCAGCTCAACCGTTCAGGGATCCCCCTACGAGCAGTACTTC. The chain has TRBV7-9 and TRBJ2-7; possibly TRBD1 for D (5 bases). Germline lookup yields CDR1 SEHNR and CDR2 FQNEAQ (reference sequence). The CDR3 runs 16 residues. V was trimmed by 4 bases and J by 2 bases, leaving 18 bases between them.

V is TRBV5-5 and J is TRBJ1-5; maybe TRBD1 (5 bases). The CDR3 runs to 18 residues. Germline CDR1 SGHKS, CDR2 YYEKEE (reference sequence). The V end was cut by 4 bases, the J end by 5 bases, with 25 bases between. CDR3 protein: CASSLRNDPRERYQPQHF. CDR3 nucleotides: TGTGCCAGCAGCCTTCGTAACGACCCCAGGGAACGCTATCAGCCCCAGCATTTT.

V is TRBV19 and J is TRBJ1-1, with D possibly being TRBD1 (5 bases). V dropped 7 bases and J dropped 4 bases, with 16 bases sitting between them. CDR3 length: 14 residues. The germline V gene has CDR1 LNHDA and CDR2 SQIVND (reference sequence). CDR3 residues: CASTLKGAGTEAFF. CDR3 in DNA: TGTGCCAGTACGTTGAAAGGGGCAGGCACTGAAGCTTTCTTT.

This clone was seen more than once but under ten times. J is TRBJ1-2 and V is TRBV9; 7 positions agree with TRBD1. From germline, CDR1 is SGDLS and CDR2 YYNGEE. V gave up 4 bases and J gave up 4 bases; unmatched junction bases: 10. The CDR3 consists of 15 residues. CDR3 sequence: CASSPRQGPTYGYTF. In DNA form, the CDR3 reads TGTGCCAGCAGCCCCCGACAGGGCCCGACCTATGGCTACACCTTC.

The chain employs TRBV21-1 and TRBJ1-3. TRBV21-1 is a listed pseudogene. This CDR3 has 16 residues. In DNA, the CDR3 is TGTGCCAGGGCCCGCTCGGGGAAGCGGGCTGGAAACACCATATATTTT. It encodes CARARSGKRAGNTIYF.

The rearrangement uses TRBV18 and TRBJ1-2; TRBD1 matches 8 bases. The ends lost 5 bases at V and 3 bases at J; junction bases unmatched: 8. CDR3 length equals 15 residues. The V gene's germline CDR1 is KGHSH and CDR2 LQKENI. CDR3 nucleotides: TGTGCCAGCTCATCTATAGGACAGGGCTACTATGGCTACACCTTC. It encodes CASSSIGQGYYGYTF.

The chain links TRBV10-1 to TRBJ2-7, with a possible D match to TRBD2 (6 bases). Per the germline V gene, CDR1 is WNHNN and CDR2 is SYGVQD (reference sequence). The V end lost 2 bases, the J end lost 4 bases, and 18 bases lay between the germline ends. CDR3 length equals 16 residues. CDR3: CASSEAREVPRYEQYF. For the CDR3, the DNA is TGCGCCAGCAGTGAGGCCAGGGAGGTTCCCCGGTACGAGCAGTACTTC.

This chain uses TRBV11-3 with TRBJ1-1; TRBD1 matches at 7 bases. This CDR3 region has 17 residues. Per germline, CDR1 SGHNT and CDR2 YENEEA. J lost 1 base, V lost 5 bases, and 13 bases had no gene match. The CDR3 loop is CASSPRAGTDKNTEAFF. The CDR3 nucleotides are TGTGCCAGCAGCCCGCGAGCCGGGACAGACAAGAACACTGAAGCTTTCTTT.

This sequence joins TRBV28 and TRBJ1-5; D gene ambiguous. Germline CDR1 reads MDHEN; CDR2 reads SYDVKM. Trimming pared 7 bases from V and 0 bases from J, leaving 19 bases between. This CDR3 has 17 residues. The CDR3 bases are TGTGCCAGCACCCCACCCCCGTGGCAGAATAGCAATCAGCCCCAGCATTTT. This encodes CASTPPPWQNSNQPQHF.